One sample yielded the 24 T cell receptor beta chains listed below, sequenced in a study of shared clonotypes between healthy human individuals. The assay was immunoSEQ multiplex PCR, and TCRdb's table has in-frame clones only and misses some. The sample includes nearly 1 million clones, roughly 72% seen only once; the top ten take nearly 1.5%. The sequencing sample was made of memory CD4+ T cells sorted from blood. Subset defined: CD45RA-negative fraction. These receptors were taken from a man aged 18 to 30 in good health.

This sequence joins TRBV4-1 and TRBJ2-7; TRBD2 agrees at 13 bases. CDR3 length: 15 residues. Germline V gene data show CDR1 as MGHRA and CDR2 as YSYEKL. The ends lost 2 bases at V and 5 bases at J; junction bases unmatched: 3. This CDR3 reads CASSQPGLAGHEQYF. DNA of the CDR3: TGCGCCAGCAGCCAACCGGGACTAGCGGGACACGAGCAGTACTTC.

The chain joins TRBV29-1 to TRBJ2-5, with D perhaps being TRBD1 or TRBD2 (5 bases each). CDR1 is SQVTM, CDR2 ANQGSEA, per germline. The CDR3 length is 13 residues. The CDR3 region is CSPEGPGTETQYF. DNA for the CDR3: TGCAGTCCTGAGGGTCCGGGGACAGAGACCCAGTACTTC.

This chain connects TRBV10-3 to TRBJ1-2, with 8 bases that match TRBD1. After removal of 6 bases from V and 6 bases from J, the junction contained 15 bases not matched to a gene. CDR3 length: 16 amino acids. Looked up from germline, CDR1 is ENHRY and CDR2 is SYGVKD. CDR3 DNA sequence: TGTGCCATCAGCGGGGGCGAGGCAGGGGGCGTTAATGGCTACACCTTC. As protein: CAISGGEAGGVNGYTF.

As to this clone: A junction end diverges from the germline sequence, so it may reflect a read error. This rearrangement joins TRBV27 to TRBJ2-7; 7 bases agree with TRBD2. Germline CDR1 reads MNHEY; CDR2 reads SMNVEV (reference sequence). There are 14 residues in the CDR3. DNA for the CDR3: TGTGCCAGCAGTCAGCGGGAAGGCTCCTACGGGCAGTACTTC. Translated: CASSQREGSYGQYF.

The chain has TRBV13 and TRBJ2-2, with D uncertain. The length of the CDR3 is 13 residues. V was cut by 4 bases and J by 5 bases, with 8 bases left in between. The germline CDR1 and CDR2 sequences are PRHDT and FYEKMQ (reference sequence). CDR3 region: CASSSSRTGELFF. CDR3 DNA: TGTGCCAGCAGCTCGTCGAGGACCGGGGAGCTGTTTTTT.

V usage is TRBV5-1 and J usage is TRBJ1-1; 11 nucleotides agree with TRBD1. The V gene end was trimmed by 4 bases and the J gene end by 1 base; junction bases not matched to a gene: 6. Germline CDR1 is SGHRS and CDR2 is YFSETQ. The CDR3 extends over 16 amino acids. The CDR3 is CASSTGQGAWNTEAFF. Written as DNA, the CDR3 is TGCGCCAGCAGCACCGGACAGGGGGCTTGGAACACTGAAGCTTTCTTT.

The V gene is TRBV28, the J gene TRBJ1-6; 10 bases agree with TRBD1. Trimming removed 5 bases from V and 8 bases from J; junction bases left unmatched: 6. The germline gives CDR1 MDHEN, CDR2 SYDVKM. The CDR3 spans 15 residues. In DNA, the CDR3 is TGTGCCAGCAGTGGAACCGGGACAGGGGATTCACCCCTCCACTTT. Translation gives CASSGTGTGDSPLHF.

This clone has only a few counts. The chain recombines TRBV5-4 with TRBJ1-2; tentative D call: TRBD1 (5 bases). Germline V gives CDR1 SGHNT, CDR2 YYREEE (reference sequence). This CDR3 is 13 amino acids long. Trimming left V 4 bases short and J 5 bases short, with 12 bases between. CDR3 region: CASSTTVLYGYTF. As DNA, the CDR3 is TGTGCCAGCAGCACGACAGTTCTGTATGGCTACACCTTC.

CDR3 loop: CASGWAQSYGYTF. The DNA for the CDR3 is TGTGCCAGCGGTTGGGCCCAGTCCTATGGCTACACCTTC. The chain links TRBV28 to TRBJ1-2; D is unresolved. CDR1 is MDHEN and CDR2 is SYDVKM in the germline V gene. This CDR3 has 13 residues. Between the trimmed V and J ends, which lost 8 bases and 4 bases, there was a span of 14 bases.

The rearrangement joins TRBV9 to TRBJ2-2; 9 positions match TRBD2. J gave up 2 bases and V 0 bases, and 5 bases lay outside the gene matches. The germline gives CDR1 SGDLS, CDR2 YYNGEE. This CDR3 has 17 residues. CDR3 sequence reads: CASSVETSGSNTGELFF. In nucleotides, the CDR3 is TGTGCCAGCAGCGTAGAAACTAGCGGGTCAAACACCGGGGAGCTGTTTTTT.

The rearrangement links TRBV5-1 to TRBJ1-1, with no clear D. The germline gives CDR1 SGHRS, CDR2 YFSETQ. V shed 4 bases and J shed 1 base, with 2 bases lying between them. The CDR3 has 11 amino acids. CDR3: CASSRNTEAFF. CDR3 DNA: TGCGCCAGCAGCCGGAACACTGAAGCTTTCTTT.

The J gene is TRBJ1-1, the V gene TRBV6-1; D not certain. Germline V gives CDR1 MNHNS, CDR2 SASEGT. V lost 7 bases and J 2 bases, leaving 14 bases between the germline ends. The CDR3 extends over 14 amino acids. The CDR3 protein is CASIVTLANTEAFF. The CDR3 coding sequence is TGTGCCAGCATTGTTACCTTAGCTAACACTGAAGCTTTCTTT.

The chain is built from TRBV7-9 and TRBJ2-1; 9 bases agree with TRBD2. Germline trimming cut 5 bases from V and 7 bases from J; bases unmatched to any gene: 9. The CDR3 contains 15 residues. The germline V gene has CDR1 SEHNR and CDR2 FQNEAQ (reference sequence). The CDR3 reads CASSVVAGADNEQFF. In nucleotides, the CDR3 is TGTGCCAGCAGCGTCGTAGCGGGAGCAGATAATGAGCAGTTCTTC.

The chain recombines TRBV11-1 with TRBJ1-1; no clear D gene. Per germline, CDR1 SGHAT and CDR2 FQDESV (reference sequence). CDR3 length equals 13 residues. V dropped 4 bases and J dropped 6 bases, with 12 bases sitting between them. CDR3 DNA: TGTGCCAGCAGCTCTTCTGCAGTTGCTGAAGCTTTCTTT. Protein product: CASSSSAVAEAFF.

The V and J genes are TRBV5-6 and TRBJ1-5; D gene unclear. V was trimmed by 0 bases and J by 2 bases, leaving 9 bases between them. The CDR3 sequence is 15 residues long. Germline assignment: CDR1 SGHDT and CDR2 YYEEEE. In DNA, the CDR3 is TGTGCCAGCAGCTTGGTGGCAGCGGGCAATCAGCCCCAGCATTTT. Protein sequence: CASSLVAAGNQPQHF.

The gene calls are TRBV5-1 and TRBJ2-1; the D gene is possibly TRBD2 (6 bases). Deletions cut 0 bases from V and 8 bases from J, with 18 bases between. This CDR3 region has 16 residues. Germline V gene lookup returns CDR1 SGHRS and CDR2 YFSETQ. CDR3 DNA sequence: TGCGCCAGCAGCTTGGCGGGGATGACTAGTCTCCATGAGCAGTTCTTC. Protein product: CASSLAGMTSLHEQFF.

This clone was observed once. The rearrangement joins TRBV11-2 to TRBJ1-6; TRBD1 might be the D (5 bases). CDR3 length: 15 amino acids. CDR1 is SGHAT, CDR2 FQNNGV, per germline. Deletions cut 1 base from V and 4 bases from J, with 8 bases between. The CDR3 DNA reads as TGTGCCAGCAGCTTAGGACAGATTTATAATTCACCCCTCCACTTT. Protein product: CASSLGQIYNSPLHF.

The chain employs TRBV30 and TRBJ1-6; 7 bases agree with TRBD1. The CDR3 sequence is 14 residues long. V shed 5 bases, J shed 7 bases, and the junction held 8 bases outside the gene matches. The V gene's germline CDR1 is GTSNPN and CDR2 SVGIG (reference sequence). The DNA of the CDR3 is TGTGCCTGGCAGATCGGGACAGAGAATTCACCCCTCCACTTT. As protein: CAWQIGTENSPLHF.

The chain combines TRBV6-4 with TRBJ1-1, with D unresolved. CDR1 is MRHNA, CDR2 SNTAGT, per germline. The CDR3 sequence is 14 residues long. The ends were cut back, 0 bases at V and 0 bases at J, with 5 bases in the middle. The CDR3 DNA sequence: TGTGCCAGCAGTGACTCAGCCTTGAACACTGAAGCTTTCTTT. It yields the protein CASSDSALNTEAFF.

The rearrangement joins TRBV5-4 to TRBJ2-2; 9 bases line up with TRBD2. The J segment lost 5 bases and the V segment lost 3 bases, leaving 8 bases of the junction unmatched. Germline V lookup: CDR1 SGHNT, CDR2 YYREEE (reference sequence). The length of the CDR3 is 16 residues. DNA for the CDR3: TGTGCCAGCAGCTCAACTAGCGGGCAGCTGACCGGGGAGCTGTTTTTT. It translates to CASSSTSGQLTGELFF.

The rearrangement links TRBV4-3 to TRBJ2-7, with 14 bases that match TRBD2. With 0 bases clipped from V and 5 bases from J, the junction kept 3 bases outside the gene matches. Germline CDR1 is LGHNA and CDR2 is YSLEER. The CDR3 length is 16 residues. The CDR3 is CASSQDGTSGSDEQYF. The CDR3 nucleotides read TGCGCCAGCAGCCAAGACGGGACTAGCGGGAGTGACGAGCAGTACTTC.

The V and J genes are TRBV11-3 and TRBJ1-6; D uncertain. The V end was cut by 5 bases, the J end by 12 bases, with 8 bases between. Looked up from germline, CDR1 is SGHNT and CDR2 is YENEEA. The CDR3 length is 11 residues. CDR3: CASSNNGPLHF. Here the CDR3 DNA reads TGTGCCAGCAGCAACAACGGACCCCTCCACTTT.

Here the CDR3 reads CASSLDGTSGRKHEQYF. The DNA for the CDR3 is TGTGCCAGCAGCTTAGATGGGACTAGCGGGAGGAAGCACGAGCAGTACTTC. J is TRBJ2-7 and V is TRBV7-9, with TRBD2 matching over 15 bases. CDR1 is SEHNR and CDR2 is FQNEAQ in the germline V gene (reference sequence). The CDR3 is 17 amino acids. V shed 1 base, J shed 5 bases, and the junction held 6 bases outside the gene matches. Together with reference TRBV7-9 and TRBJ2-7, the CDR3 gives the full variable domain: DTGVSQNPRHKITKRGQNVTFRCDPISEHNRLYWYRQTLGQGPEFLTYFQNEAQLEKSRLLSDRFSAERPKGSFSTLEIQRTEQGDSAMYLCASSLDGTSGRKHEQYFGPGTRLTVT.

This rearrangement joins TRBV11-2 to TRBJ2-7; the D gene is possibly TRBD2 (5 bases). Trimming removed 5 bases from V and 0 bases from J, with 14 bases in between. This CDR3 comprises 15 residues. Per germline, CDR1 SGHAT and CDR2 FQNNGV. DNA for the CDR3: TGTGCCAGCAGCATCGAAGCGGAAAGCTCCTACGAGCAGTACTTC. Translating it yields CASSIEAESSYEQYF.